This T cell receptor (beta chain) was retrieved from a study of neurological immune-mediated disorders. Notes on the study in general: Levels of TCR clonal expansion peaked in HTLV-1-associated myelopathy and reached their lowest in multiple sclerosis, under those of healthy controls. One related-CDR3 cluster, which may be a signature, held the repertoires of 18 of 34 multiple sclerosis patients after phylogenetic grouping.

The unsorted libraries were generated from a total of 2 million PBMCs, which had been stored in RNAlater at -80 C. This clonotype occurred many times. Antigen: not known. Mismatch with germline at one junction end may stem from a read error. Synthesis of cDNA used 5'RACE (with 10-nucleotide random UMIs). TCRdb re-called the 5' RACE reads through MiXCR, storing one row per CDR3 protein. The repertoire includes approximately 60,000 distinct CDR3 sequences, roughly 4% of them detected once, and roughly 2.7% sits in the top ten. Looked up from germline, CDR1 is MNHEY and CDR2 is SMNVEV (reference sequence). This CDR3 spans 14 amino acids.

The sample comprised PBMCs. The TCR sequence derives from a man aged 50 or older with multiple sclerosis. This chain connects TRBV27 to TRBJ1-6; maybe TRBD1 (5 bases). DNA of the CDR3: TGTGCCAGCAGAAGGGGACGGGTTAATTCACCCCTCAACTTT. This gives the protein CASRRGRVNSPLNF.